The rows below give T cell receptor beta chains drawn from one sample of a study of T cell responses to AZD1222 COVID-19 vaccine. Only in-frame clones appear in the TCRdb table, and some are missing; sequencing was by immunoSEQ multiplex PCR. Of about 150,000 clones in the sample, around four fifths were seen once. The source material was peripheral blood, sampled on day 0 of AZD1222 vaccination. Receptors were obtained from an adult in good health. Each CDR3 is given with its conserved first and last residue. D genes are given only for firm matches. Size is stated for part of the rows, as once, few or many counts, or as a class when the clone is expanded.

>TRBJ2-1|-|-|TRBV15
CATSTREGGNINEQFF
TGTGCCACCAGCACGAGGGAAGGGGGGAATATCAATGAGCAGTTCTTC
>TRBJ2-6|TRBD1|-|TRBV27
CASRLTPGQGHSGANVLTF
TGTGCCAGCAGGCTCACCCCGGGACAGGGGCACTCTGGGGCCAACGTCCTGACTTTC
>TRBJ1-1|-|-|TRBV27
CASSPPGVNTEAFF
TGTGCCAGCAGTCCTCCGGGGGTGAACACTGAAGCTTTCTTT
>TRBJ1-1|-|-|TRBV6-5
CASTRLNTEAFF
TGTGCCAGCACCCGCCTGAACACTGAAGCTTTCTTT
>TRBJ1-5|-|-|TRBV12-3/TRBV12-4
CASRRGDGQPQHF
TGTGCCTCCAGGCGGGGGGACGGGCAGCCCCAGCATTTT
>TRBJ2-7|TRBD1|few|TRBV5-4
CASSPGQDAYEQYF
TGTGCCAGCAGCCCTGGACAGGACGCCTACGAGCAGTACTTC
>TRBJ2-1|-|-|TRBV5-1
CASSLDREQFF
TGCGCCAGCAGCCTTGACAGGGAGCAGTTCTTC
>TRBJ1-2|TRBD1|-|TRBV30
CAWGGQGWDIRYGYTF
TGTGCCTGGGGGGGACAGGGTTGGGACATTCGCTATGGCTACACCTTC
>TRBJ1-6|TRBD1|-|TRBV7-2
CASSSRTGNNSPLHF
TGTGCCAGCAGCTCCCGGACAGGGAATAATTCACCCCTCCACTTT
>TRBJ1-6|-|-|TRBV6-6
CASSSHPRKPRSPLHF
TGTGCCAGCAGTTCCCATCCCCGAAAGCCTCGATCACCCCTCCACTTT
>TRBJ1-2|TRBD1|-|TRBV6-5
CASDRGGGYTF
TGTGCCAGCGACAGGGGAGGAGGCTACACCTTC
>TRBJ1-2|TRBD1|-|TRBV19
CASSTGQSYGYTF
TGTGCCAGTAGTACGGGACAGTCCTATGGCTACACCTTC
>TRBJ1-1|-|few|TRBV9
CASSEGISPNTEAFF
TGTGCCAGCAGTGAGGGGATTTCCCCGAACACTGAAGCTTTCTTT
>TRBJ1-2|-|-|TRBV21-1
CASSKFNRGEYGYTF
TGTGCCAGCAGCAAATTTAACAGGGGGGAATATGGCTACACCTTC
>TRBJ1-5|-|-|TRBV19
CASSIPDGYNQPQHF
TGTGCCAGTAGTATACCTGACGGATACAATCAGCCCCAGCATTTT
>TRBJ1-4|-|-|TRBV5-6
CASSPPSSTTNEKLFF
TGTGCCAGCAGCCCCCCCTCCTCTACAACTAATGAAAAACTGTTTTTT
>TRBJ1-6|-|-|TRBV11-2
CASSLELISSYNSPLHF
TGTGCCAGCAGCTTAGAACTTATTAGCTCCTATAATTCACCCCTCCACTTT
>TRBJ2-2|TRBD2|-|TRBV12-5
CASGFLRSGGFLNANTGELFF
TGTGCTAGTGGTTTCCTACGTAGCGGGGGATTTCTCAACGCGAACACCGGGGAGCTGTTTTTT
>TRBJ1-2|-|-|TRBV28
CASRSGVSNGYTF
TGTGCCAGCAGATCTGGGGTTTCGAATGGCTACACCTTC
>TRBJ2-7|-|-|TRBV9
CASSVADSYEQYF
TGTGCCAGCAGCGTAGCAGACAGCTACGAGCAGTACTTC
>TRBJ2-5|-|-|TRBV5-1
CASSLAGSYQETQYF
TGCGCCAGCAGCTTGGCAGGATCGTACCAAGAGACCCAGTACTTC
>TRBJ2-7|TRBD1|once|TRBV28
CASSFNPRKHGTGTYEQYF
TGTGCCAGCAGTTTTAATCCGAGAAAACACGGGACAGGGACTTACGAGCAGTACTTC
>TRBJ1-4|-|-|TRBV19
CASSIGRSGPNEKLFF
TGTGCCAGTAGTATAGGGCGTAGTGGCCCAAATGAAAAACTGTTTTTT
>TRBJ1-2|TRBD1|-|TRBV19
CASRPTGNNYGYTF
TGTGCCAGTAGACCGACAGGGAATAACTATGGCTACACCTTC
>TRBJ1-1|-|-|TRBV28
CASSSSQVGGANTEAFF
TGTGCCAGCAGTTCAAGTCAAGTAGGGGGTGCGAACACTGAAGCTTTCTTT
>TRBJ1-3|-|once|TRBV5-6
CASSLAGIGNTIYF
TGTGCCAGCAGCTTGGCCGGAATCGGAAACACCATATATTTT
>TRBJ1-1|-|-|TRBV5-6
CASSREGLGTEAFF
TGTGCCAGCAGCCGGGAGGGCTTAGGCACTGAAGCTTTCTTT
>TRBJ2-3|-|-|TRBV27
CAASSTGRGTDTQYF
TGTGCCGCCAGTAGTACGGGACGTGGGACAGATACGCAGTATTTT
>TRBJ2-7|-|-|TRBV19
CASSRGRESSYEQYF
TGTGCCAGTAGTAGGGGGCGGGAGAGCTCCTACGAGCAGTACTTC
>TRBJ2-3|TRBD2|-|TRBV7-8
CASSLTGLAGLGDTQYF
TGTGCCAGCAGCCTCACGGGGCTAGCGGGGTTGGGAGATACGCAGTATTTT
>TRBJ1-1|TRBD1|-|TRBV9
CASSARAGGNTEAFF
TGTGCCAGCAGCGCGCGTGCAGGGGGCAACACTGAAGCTTTCTTT
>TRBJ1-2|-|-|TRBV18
CASSPGKNYGYTF
TGTGCCAGCTCGCCCGGGAAAAACTATGGCTACACCTTC
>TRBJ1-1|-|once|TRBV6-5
CASSYSVGRTEAFF
TGTGCCAGCAGTTACTCTGTAGGGAGGACTGAAGCTTTCTTT
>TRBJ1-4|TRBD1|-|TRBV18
CASSPRGTADEKLFF
TGTGCCAGCTCACCACGTGGGACAGCGGATGAAAAACTGTTTTTT
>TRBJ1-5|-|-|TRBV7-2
CASSYSGQVNQPQHF
TGTGCCAGCAGCTATTCGGGACAAGTCAATCAGCCCCAGCATTTT
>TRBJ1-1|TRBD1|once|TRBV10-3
CAISEPGTGGSMNTEAFF
TGTGCCATCAGTGAGCCCGGGACAGGGGGATCCATGAACACTGAAGCTTTCTTT
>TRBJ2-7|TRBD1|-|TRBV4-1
CASRRYSGQGDAYEQYF
TGCGCCAGCAGGCGATATTCGGGACAGGGGGACGCCTACGAGCAGTACTTC